The rows below give T cell receptor beta chains drawn from one sample of a study of CD8 T cells in Susac syndrome. Each CDR3 protein gets one entry after TCRdb re-called the immunoSEQ multiplex PCR reads with MiXCR. The sample contains about 300,000 distinct CDR3 sequences, about 89% of which appear only once. Sequencing used CD8+ T cells from PBMCs. The origin of the receptors is a human donor with multiple sclerosis. Each CDR3 is given with its conserved first and last residue. The D gene is left open where the match is weak. A row's size may be missing; if present it is once, few, many or a size class.

size: .
V: TRBV7-8
J: TRBJ2-1
D: .
CDR3: CASGQNNEQFF
DNA: TGTGCCAGCGGCCAAAACAATGAGCAGTTCTTC

size: .
V: TRBV28
J: TRBJ2-1
D: TRBD2
CDR3: CASSPPPSGVYNEQFF
DNA: TGTGCCAGCAGCCCTCCGCCTAGCGGGGTTTACAATGAGCAGTTCTTC

size: .
V: TRBV12-3/TRBV12-4
J: TRBJ1-1
D: .
CDR3: CASSFTGRADTEAFF
DNA: TGTGCCAGCAGTTTCACAGGGAGGGCGGACACTGAAGCTTTCTTT

size: .
V: TRBV6-2/TRBV6-3
J: TRBJ1-5
D: .
CDR3: CASSYGPGQPQHF
DNA: TGTGCCAGCAGTTACGGTCCCGGGCAGCCCCAGCATTTT

size: .
V: TRBV2
J: TRBJ2-7
D: .
CDR3: CASSEGALTYEQYF
DNA: TGTGCCAGCAGTGAAGGGGCCCTTACCTACGAGCAGTACTTC

size: once
V: TRBV9
J: TRBJ1-2
D: .
CDR3: CASSVGRQLNYGYTF
DNA: TGTGCCAGCAGCGTAGGACGTCAGCTTAACTATGGCTACACCTTC

size: .
V: TRBV12-3/TRBV12-4
J: TRBJ2-5
D: TRBD1
CDR3: CASKIDRVETQYF
DNA: TGTGCCAGCAAGATAGACAGGGTAGAGACCCAGTACTTC

size: .
V: TRBV14
J: TRBJ2-5
D: TRBD2
CDR3: CASSQYPSGSLRETQYF
DNA: TGTGCCAGCAGCCAGTACCCTAGCGGGAGCCTCCGGGAGACCCAGTACTTC

size: .
V: TRBV12-3/TRBV12-4
J: TRBJ2-1
D: .
CDR3: CASSFANNEQFF
DNA: TGTGCCAGCAGTTTCGCTAACAATGAGCAGTTCTTC

size: .
V: TRBV9
J: TRBJ2-1
D: .
CDR3: CASSVGTLSNNEQFF
DNA: TGTGCCAGCAGCGTCGGGACACTCAGTAACAATGAGCAGTTCTTC

size: .
V: TRBV7-3
J: TRBJ1-1
D: TRBD1
CDR3: CASSLGLAGGETTEAFF
DNA: TGTGCCAGCAGCTTAGGCCTTGCAGGGGGCGAGACCACTGAAGCTTTCTTT

size: .
V: TRBV20-1
J: TRBJ2-5
D: TRBD1
CDR3: CSARDQGEWETQYF
DNA: TGCAGTGCTAGAGATCAGGGGGAGTGGGAGACCCAGTACTTC

size: .
V: TRBV7-6
J: TRBJ1-3
D: .
CDR3: CASSPTTALSGNTIYF
DNA: TGTGCCAGCAGCCCGACGACGGCTCTCTCTGGAAACACCATATATTTT

size: few
V: TRBV6-5
J: TRBJ2-5
D: TRBD2
CDR3: CASSYQPGGDQTQYF
DNA: TGTGCCAGCAGTTACCAGCCCGGGGGGGACCAGACCCAGTACTTC

size: once
V: TRBV6-2/TRBV6-3
J: TRBJ2-7
D: TRBD1
CDR3: CASSYGYRDRGLYEQYF
DNA: TGTGCCAGCAGTTACGGATACCGGGACAGGGGGCTTTACGAGCAGTACTTC

size: once
V: TRBV19
J: TRBJ1-5
D: TRBD1
CDR3: CASGPFAFGQGYQPQHF
DNA: TGTGCCAGTGGCCCCTTCGCGTTTGGACAGGGTTATCAGCCCCAGCATTTT

size: .
V: TRBV5-1
J: TRBJ2-2
D: .
CDR3: CASSLGRAPLNTGELFF
DNA: TGCGCCAGCAGCTTGGGTCGGGCGCCTCTGAACACCGGGGAGCTGTTTTTT

size: .
V: TRBV5-4
J: TRBJ2-1
D: .
CDR3: CASSSPDYNEQFF
DNA: TGTGCCAGCAGCTCTCCGGATTACAATGAGCAGTTCTTC

size: .
V: TRBV5-1
J: TRBJ2-3
D: .
CDR3: CASSLESHTDTQYF
DNA: TGCGCCAGCAGCTTGGAGAGCCACACAGATACGCAGTATTTT

size: .
V: TRBV24-1
J: TRBJ2-7
D: TRBD1
CDR3: CATSDSKRQGVSYEQYF
DNA: TGTGCCACCAGTGATTCGAAGAGACAGGGGGTGTCCTACGAGCAGTACTTC

size: .
V: TRBV4-1
J: TRBJ2-1
D: TRBD2
CDR3: CASSQESKGAGPYNEQFF
DNA: TGCGCCAGCAGCCAAGAATCCAAAGGAGCGGGGCCCTACAATGAGCAGTTCTTC

size: .
V: TRBV4-1
J: TRBJ1-1
D: .
CDR3: CASSQAHGGTEAFF
DNA: TGCGCCAGCAGCCAAGCCCATGGGGGCACTGAAGCTTTCTTT

size: once
V: TRBV30
J: TRBJ1-1
D: .
CDR3: CAWSSEGSTEAFF
DNA: TGTGCCTGGAGCAGTGAGGGGAGCACTGAAGCTTTCTTT

size: .
V: TRBV10-3
J: TRBJ2-5
D: .
CDR3: CAISELPGSQETQYF
DNA: TGTGCCATCAGTGAGTTACCGGGTTCACAGGAGACCCAGTACTTC

size: .
V: TRBV20-1
J: TRBJ2-3
D: .
CDR3: CSARAPDRGRLAGGPTDTQYF
DNA: TGCAGTGCTAGAGCCCCGGACAGGGGGCGATTAGCGGGAGGGCCCACAGATACGCAGTATTTT

size: .
V: TRBV5-4
J: TRBJ1-4
D: TRBD1
CDR3: CASSDRDRGREKLFF
DNA: TGTGCCAGCAGCGACCGGGACAGGGGGCGTGAAAAACTGTTTTTT

size: .
V: TRBV11-2
J: TRBJ1-3
D: .
CDR3: CASSPLRQDSGNTIYF
DNA: TGTGCCAGCAGCCCCCTCCGACAGGACTCTGGAAACACCATATATTTT

size: .
V: TRBV30
J: TRBJ1-1
D: .
CDR3: CAWSVGGYTEAFF
DNA: TGTGCCTGGAGTGTCGGGGGGTATACTGAAGCTTTCTTT

size: .
V: TRBV9
J: TRBJ2-7
D: TRBD2
CDR3: CASSVVASGYEQYF
DNA: TGTGCCAGCAGCGTAGTAGCTAGCGGTTACGAGCAGTACTTC

size: .
V: TRBV29-1
J: TRBJ2-1
D: .
CDR3: CSVALTNSYNEQFF
DNA: TGCAGCGTTGCCCTAACGAACTCCTACAATGAGCAGTTCTTC

size: .
V: TRBV12-3/TRBV12-4
J: TRBJ2-2
D: .
CDR3: CAKGCTGELFF
DNA: TGTGCCAAGGGATGCACCGGGGAGCTGTTTTTT

size: .
V: TRBV29-1
J: TRBJ2-3
D: TRBD1
CDR3: CSVERGQGEDTQYF
DNA: TGCAGCGTTGAAAGGGGACAGGGTGAGGATACGCAGTATTTT

size: .
V: TRBV7-9
J: TRBJ2-3
D: TRBD2
CDR3: CASSWVAGPTDTQYF
DNA: TGTGCCAGCAGCTGGGTAGCGGGACCCACAGATACGCAGTATTTT

size: .
V: TRBV14
J: TRBJ1-2
D: .
CDR3: CASSQAAGNYGYTF
DNA: TGTGCCAGCAGCCAGGCGGCAGGGAACTATGGCTACACCTTC

size: .
V: TRBV6-2/TRBV6-3
J: TRBJ1-1
D: .
CDR3: CASSFYTEAFF
DNA: TGTGCCAGCAGTTTTTACACTGAAGCTTTCTTT

size: once
V: TRBV28
J: TRBJ2-7
D: TRBD2
CDR3: CASSYQPRTRGSYEQYF
DNA: TGTGCCAGCAGTTACCAACCCCGGACTAGGGGCTCCTACGAGCAGTACTTC

size: .
V: TRBV28
J: TRBJ2-3
D: TRBD2
CDR3: CASSPGTSGSIDTQYF
DNA: TGTGCCAGCAGTCCCGGGACTAGCGGGAGTATAGATACGCAGTATTTT

size: .
V: TRBV30
J: TRBJ2-7
D: .
CDR3: CAWSGGGKVYEQYF
DNA: TGTGCCTGGAGTGGGGGCGGGAAGGTCTACGAGCAGTACTTC

size: few
V: TRBV7-8
J: TRBJ1-2
D: .
CDR3: CASSSRTLNYGYTF
DNA: TGTGCCAGCAGCTCCCGGACACTAAACTATGGCTACACCTTC

size: .
V: TRBV18
J: TRBJ2-1
D: .
CDR3: CASSPPRQVTLYNEQFF
DNA: TGTGCCAGCTCACCTCCGAGACAGGTGACCCTCTACAATGAGCAGTTCTTC

size: .
V: TRBV7-2
J: TRBJ1-1
D: TRBD1
CDR3: CASSPQTEVGQGKAFF
DNA: TGTGCCAGCAGCCCGCAGACCGAAGTTGGACAGGGCAAAGCTTTCTTT

size: .
V: TRBV28
J: TRBJ2-4
D: TRBD1
CDR3: CASSFRGQTKNIQYF
DNA: TGTGCCAGCAGTTTTCGGGGACAGACAAAAAACATTCAGTACTTC

size: .
V: TRBV10-3
J: TRBJ1-2
D: TRBD1
CDR3: CAINRQGSYGYTF
DNA: TGTGCCATCAATAGACAGGGAAGCTATGGCTACACCTTC

size: .
V: TRBV5-4
J: TRBJ2-1
D: TRBD1
CDR3: CASSPGQGVSSYNEQFF
DNA: TGTGCCAGCAGCCCGGGACAGGGAGTTAGCTCCTACAATGAGCAGTTCTTC

size: .
V: TRBV9
J: TRBJ1-6
D: .
CDR3: CASSVAGAGSPLHF
DNA: TGTGCCAGCAGCGTAGCCGGGGCAGGTTCACCCCTCCACTTT

size: .
V: TRBV6-2/TRBV6-3
J: TRBJ1-2
D: .
CDR3: CASRDDRRIYYGYTF
DNA: TGTGCCAGCAGGGACGACAGGCGAATTTACTATGGCTACACCTTC

size: few
V: TRBV4-2
J: TRBJ2-6
D: .
CDR3: CASSQSDSSGANVLTF
DNA: TGTGCCAGCAGCCAATCGGATTCATCTGGGGCCAACGTCCTGACTTTC

size: .
V: TRBV9
J: TRBJ2-7
D: .
CDR3: CASSGRFSYEQYF
DNA: TGTGCCAGCAGCGGCCGGTTCTCCTACGAGCAGTACTTC

size: .
V: TRBV29-1
J: TRBJ1-4
D: .
CDR3: CSVEGRATNEKLFF
DNA: TGCAGCGTTGAAGGGAGGGCTACTAATGAAAAACTGTTTTTT

size: .
V: TRBV27
J: TRBJ1-6
D: TRBD1
CDR3: CASASRGPSRFLNNSPLHF
DNA: TGTGCCAGCGCGTCGAGGGGGCCGAGTCGTTTCCTTAATAATTCACCCCTCCACTTT

size: .
V: TRBV18
J: TRBJ2-7
D: .
CDR3: CASSPPGTTFYEQYF
DNA: TGTGCCAGCTCACCACCGGGAACAACGTTCTACGAGCAGTACTTC

size: once
V: TRBV29-1
J: TRBJ2-3
D: .
CDR3: CSVDSRRDRADTQYF
DNA: TGCAGCGTTGATAGCCGGCGAGACCGGGCAGATACGCAGTATTTT

size: .
V: TRBV6-1
J: TRBJ2-7
D: .
CDR3: CASRQGPEAYEQYF
DNA: TGTGCCAGCAGACAAGGGCCGGAAGCCTACGAGCAGTACTTC

size: .
V: TRBV15
J: TRBJ1-4
D: .
CDR3: CATSRDPFGQGLNEKLFF
DNA: TGTGCCACCAGCAGAGATCCGTTTGGGCAGGGCTTAAATGAAAAACTGTTTTTT

size: .
V: TRBV5-6
J: TRBJ2-2
D: .
CDR3: CASSLVFETNTGELFF
DNA: TGTGCCAGCAGCTTGGTATTCGAGACGAACACCGGGGAGCTGTTTTTT

size: .
V: TRBV6-2/TRBV6-3
J: TRBJ2-7
D: .
CDR3: CASASGVNYEQYF
DNA: TGTGCCAGCGCCTCGGGGGTAAACTACGAGCAGTACTTC